Below, one TCR beta chain is given with its context. Its antigen is still unknown. CDR1 and CDR2 from the germline V gene are SGHAT and FQNNGV. Trimming at V came to 6 bases and at J to 1 base, leaving 9 bases not matched to a gene. This CDR3 has 16 amino acids. The data stem from a study of early stage breast cancer tumors. Assay used: immunoSEQ multiplex PCR; TCRdb lists only in-frame clones, some missing. The table records roughly 48,000 clones, 75% to 85% of them present only once. Study observations and caveats: Compared with adjacent normal breast tissue, tumors showed around 2.7-fold greater T cell density and higher clonality.

Source material: blood. V usage is TRBV11-2 and J usage is TRBJ2-1; 7 positions match TRBD2. The source is a person aged 45-65 years with breast cancer. This chain's CDR3 is CASRLIAGSSYNEQFF. CDR3 DNA: TGTGCCAGCAGGTTGATAGCGGGCAGTTCCTACAATGAGCAGTTCTTC.